The present TCR beta chain was sequenced within a study of cytomegalovirus exposure and HLA in healthy donors. Concerning this clone: Its specificity is unknown.

V was pared by 1 base and J by 4 bases, with 8 bases between. The CDR3 totals 13 residues. Germline V gene sequence: CDR1 SGHVS, CDR2 FQNEAQ. PCR used 60 Vbeta primers and 13 Jbeta primers. Sequencing used immunoSEQ multiplex PCR; TCRdb keeps in-frame clones, though not all of them. Of approximately 160,000 clones in the sample, more than 70% are singletons; the top ten hold about 4.3%. Findings and caveats of the study: It was assumed in the presence/absence analyses that sequencing depth was roughly uniform across donors. What a later analysis reportedly showed was that an Asian-associated ancestry cluster had fewer N-insertions than the roughly 670-donor mean. At a 0.05 false discovery rate, a later analysis found approximately 15,000 TCR beta sequences to be associated with HLA alleles.

The sequenced sample consisted of PBMCs. The clonotype originates from a woman in her 50s in good health and CMV-seropositive. The chain joins TRBV7-8 to TRBJ2-7; D gene unclear. Here the CDR3 reads CASSLDTLYEQYF. DNA for the CDR3: TGTGCCAGCAGCTTAGATACTCTGTACGAGCAGTACTTC.